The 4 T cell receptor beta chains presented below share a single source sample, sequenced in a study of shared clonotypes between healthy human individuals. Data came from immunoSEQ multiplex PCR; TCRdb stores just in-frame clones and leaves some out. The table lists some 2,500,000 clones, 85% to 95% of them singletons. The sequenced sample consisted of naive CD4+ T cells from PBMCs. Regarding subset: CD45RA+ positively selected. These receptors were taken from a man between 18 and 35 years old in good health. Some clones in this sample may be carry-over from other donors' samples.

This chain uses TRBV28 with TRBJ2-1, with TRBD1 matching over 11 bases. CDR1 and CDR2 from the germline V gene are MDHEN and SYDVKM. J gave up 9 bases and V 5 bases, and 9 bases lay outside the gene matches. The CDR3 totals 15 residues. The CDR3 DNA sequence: TGTGCCAGCAGTCGGACAGGGGGCGTTGCTGGTGAGCAGTTCTTC. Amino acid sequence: CASSRTGGVAGEQFF.

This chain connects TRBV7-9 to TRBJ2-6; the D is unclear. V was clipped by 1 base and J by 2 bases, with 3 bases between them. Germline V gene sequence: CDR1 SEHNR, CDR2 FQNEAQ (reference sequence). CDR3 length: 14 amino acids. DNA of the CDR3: TGTGCCAGCAGCTTAGGGACTGGGGCCAACGTCCTGACTTTC. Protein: CASSLGTGANVLTF.

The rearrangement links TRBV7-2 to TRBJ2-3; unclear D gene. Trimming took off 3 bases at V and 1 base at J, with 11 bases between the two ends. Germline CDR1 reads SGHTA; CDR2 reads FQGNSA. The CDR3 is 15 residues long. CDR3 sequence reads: CASSFGQPGTDTQYF. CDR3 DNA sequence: TGTGCCAGCAGCTTTGGGCAGCCTGGCACAGATACGCAGTATTTT.

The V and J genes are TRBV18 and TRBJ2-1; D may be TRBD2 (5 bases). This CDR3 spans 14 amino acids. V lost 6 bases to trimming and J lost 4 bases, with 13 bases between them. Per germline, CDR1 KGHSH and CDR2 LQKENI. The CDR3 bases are TGTGCCAGCTCGACTACCGCCAGGTACAATGAGCAGTTCTTC. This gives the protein CASSTTARYNEQFF. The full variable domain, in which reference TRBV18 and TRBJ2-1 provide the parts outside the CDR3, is NAGVMQNPRHLVRRRGQEARLRCSPMKGHSHVYWYRQLPEEGLKFMVYLQKENIIDESGMPKERFSAEFPKEGPSILRIQQVVRGDSAAYFCASSTTARYNEQFFGPGTRLTVL.